The source of this T cell receptor beta chain is a study of vaccination and CD4 T cells after COVID-19. Study background: Samples after vaccination came a median 72 days past dose two, ranging 14 to 241. Findings and caveats of the study: Convalescent patients had a median roughly 86% of reactive clones appearing only post-vaccination.

Notes on this clonotype: Its target is not known.

Treatment specified: approximately 11-day PBMC culture with coronavirus spike peptide pools or control peptides (ViraFEST assay). Cultured CD4+ T cells had their DNA profiled by the Oncomine TCR Beta short-read assay. TCRdb passed the PCR reads through MiXCR, listing each CDR3 protein once. The repertoire holds about 14,000 distinct CDR3 sequences, with over 60% as singletons. The germline V gene encodes CDR1 SGHTA and CDR2 FQGNSA. Trimming removed 0 bases from V and 7 bases from J, with 10 bases in between. The CDR3 extends over 14 amino acids. The chain links TRBV7-2 to TRBJ2-1; D may be TRBD2 (6 bases). The sequenced sample was CD4+ T cells from blood, cultured in vitro. This TCR came from a human donor who had recovered from COVID-19. Here the CDR3 DNA reads TGTGCCAGCAGCTTAGCCGGGAGCAGGAATGAGCAGTTCTTC. Its protein product is CASSLAGSRNEQFF.